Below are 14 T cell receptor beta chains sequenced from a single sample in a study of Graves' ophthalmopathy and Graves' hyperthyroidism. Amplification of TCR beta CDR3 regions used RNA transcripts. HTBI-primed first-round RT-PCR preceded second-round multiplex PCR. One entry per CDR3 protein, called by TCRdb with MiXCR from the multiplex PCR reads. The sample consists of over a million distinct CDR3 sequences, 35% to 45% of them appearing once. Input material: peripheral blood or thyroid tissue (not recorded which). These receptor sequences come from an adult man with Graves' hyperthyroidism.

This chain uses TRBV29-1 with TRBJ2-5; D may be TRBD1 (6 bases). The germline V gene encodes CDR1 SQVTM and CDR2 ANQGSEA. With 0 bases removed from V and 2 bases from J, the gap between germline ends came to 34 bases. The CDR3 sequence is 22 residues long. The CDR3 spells CSVEDLSAPASRAGTLQETQYF. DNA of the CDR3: TGCAGCGTTGAAGATCTGTCAGCCCCGGCCAGCAGGGCCGGGACACTTCAAGAGACCCAGTACTTC.

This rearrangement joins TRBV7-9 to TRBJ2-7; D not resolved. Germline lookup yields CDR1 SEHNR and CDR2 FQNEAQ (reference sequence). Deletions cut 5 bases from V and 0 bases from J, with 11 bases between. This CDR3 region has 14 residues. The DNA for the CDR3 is TGTGCCAGCAGCCAGCATGAAACCTCCTACGAGCAGTACTTC. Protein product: CASSQHETSYEQYF.

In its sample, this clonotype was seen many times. The CDR3 region is CASSTGRRPFSYEQYF. The CDR3 nucleotides are TGTGCCAGCAGTACAGGCAGGCGTCCCTTCTCCTACGAGCAGTACTTC. This sequence joins TRBV7-9 and TRBJ2-7; D may be TRBD1 (5 bases). Germline values: CDR1 SEHNR, CDR2 FQNEAQ (reference sequence). The CDR3 contains 16 residues. V was pared by 6 bases and J by 0 bases, with 18 bases between.

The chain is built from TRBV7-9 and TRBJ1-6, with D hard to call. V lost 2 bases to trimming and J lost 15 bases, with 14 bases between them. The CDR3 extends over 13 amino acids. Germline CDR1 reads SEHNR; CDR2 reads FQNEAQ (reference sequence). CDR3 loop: CASSLTPGIVLHF. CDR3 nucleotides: TGTGCCAGCAGCTTAACTCCCGGCATAGTCCTCCACTTT.

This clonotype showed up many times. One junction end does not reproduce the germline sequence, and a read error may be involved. The DNA of the CDR3 is TGTGCCAGCAGTTACTCGATTTGGGGGTCTGAAGCTTTCTTT. It yields the protein CASSYSIWGSEAFF. The chain joins TRBV10-3 to TRBJ1-1; D is perhaps TRBD1 (5 bases). The CDR3 covers 14 residues. The V gene's germline CDR1 is ENHRY and CDR2 SYGVKD.

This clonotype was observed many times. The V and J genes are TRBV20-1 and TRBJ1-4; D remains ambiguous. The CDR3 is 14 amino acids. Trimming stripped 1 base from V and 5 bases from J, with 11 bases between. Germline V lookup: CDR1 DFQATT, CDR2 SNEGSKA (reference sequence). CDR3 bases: TGCAGTGCTAGAGTGCCCCTAGGCAATGAAAAACTGTTTTTT. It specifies CSARVPLGNEKLFF.

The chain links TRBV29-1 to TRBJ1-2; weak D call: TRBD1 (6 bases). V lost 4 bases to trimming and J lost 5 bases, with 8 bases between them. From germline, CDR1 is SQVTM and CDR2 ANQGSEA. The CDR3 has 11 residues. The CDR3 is CSVVRGYGYTF. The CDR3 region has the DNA TGCAGCGTTGTGAGGGGGTATGGCTACACCTTC.

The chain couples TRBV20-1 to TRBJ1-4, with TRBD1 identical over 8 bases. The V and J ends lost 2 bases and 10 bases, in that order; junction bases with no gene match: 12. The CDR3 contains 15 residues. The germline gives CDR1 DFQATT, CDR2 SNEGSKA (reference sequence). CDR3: CSARKTGTGERKLFF. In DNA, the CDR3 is TGCAGTGCTAGAAAGACAGGGACAGGTGAAAGAAAACTGTTTTTT.

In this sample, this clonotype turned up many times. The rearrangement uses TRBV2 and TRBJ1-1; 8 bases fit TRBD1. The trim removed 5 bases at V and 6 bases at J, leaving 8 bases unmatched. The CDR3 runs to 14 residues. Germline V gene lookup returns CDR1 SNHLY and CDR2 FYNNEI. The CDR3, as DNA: TGTGCCAGCAGTCAGGACAGGGCTCGTGCTGAAGCTTTCTTT. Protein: CASSQDRARAEAFF.

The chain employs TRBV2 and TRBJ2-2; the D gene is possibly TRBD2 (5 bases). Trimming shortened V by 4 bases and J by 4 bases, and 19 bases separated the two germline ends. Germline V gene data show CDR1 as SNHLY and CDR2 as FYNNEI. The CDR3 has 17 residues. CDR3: CASSALALIRFTGELFF. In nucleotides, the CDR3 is TGTGCCAGCAGTGCCCTAGCCCTAATACGATTCACCGGGGAGCTGTTTTTT.

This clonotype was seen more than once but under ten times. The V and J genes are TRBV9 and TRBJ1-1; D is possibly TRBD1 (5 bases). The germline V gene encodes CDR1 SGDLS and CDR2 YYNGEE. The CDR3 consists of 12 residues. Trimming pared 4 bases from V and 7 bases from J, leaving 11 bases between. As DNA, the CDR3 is TGTGCCAGCAGCCCCGGTAGGGGTGAAGCTTTCTTT. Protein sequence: CASSPGRGEAFF.

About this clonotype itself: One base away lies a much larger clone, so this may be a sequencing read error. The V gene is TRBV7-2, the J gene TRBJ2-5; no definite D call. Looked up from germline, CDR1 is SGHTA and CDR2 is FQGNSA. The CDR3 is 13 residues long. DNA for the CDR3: TGTGCCAGCACCCTCATAGCTTGGCAGACCCAGCACTTC. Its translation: CASTLIAWQTQHF.

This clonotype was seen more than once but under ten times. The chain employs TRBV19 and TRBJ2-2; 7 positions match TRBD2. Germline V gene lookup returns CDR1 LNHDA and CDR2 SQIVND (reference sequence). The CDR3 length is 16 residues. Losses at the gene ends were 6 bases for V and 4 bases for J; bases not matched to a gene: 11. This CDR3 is CASSTGAGVTTGELFF. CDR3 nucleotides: TGTGCCAGTAGCACTGGCGCGGGGGTTACCACCGGGGAGCTGTTTTTT.

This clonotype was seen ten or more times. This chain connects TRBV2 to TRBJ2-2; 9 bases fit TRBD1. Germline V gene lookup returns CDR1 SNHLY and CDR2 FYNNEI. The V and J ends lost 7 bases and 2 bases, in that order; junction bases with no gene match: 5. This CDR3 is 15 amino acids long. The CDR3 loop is CASKGGQGNTGELFF. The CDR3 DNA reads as TGTGCCAGCAAAGGGGGACAGGGCAACACCGGGGAGCTGTTTTTT.